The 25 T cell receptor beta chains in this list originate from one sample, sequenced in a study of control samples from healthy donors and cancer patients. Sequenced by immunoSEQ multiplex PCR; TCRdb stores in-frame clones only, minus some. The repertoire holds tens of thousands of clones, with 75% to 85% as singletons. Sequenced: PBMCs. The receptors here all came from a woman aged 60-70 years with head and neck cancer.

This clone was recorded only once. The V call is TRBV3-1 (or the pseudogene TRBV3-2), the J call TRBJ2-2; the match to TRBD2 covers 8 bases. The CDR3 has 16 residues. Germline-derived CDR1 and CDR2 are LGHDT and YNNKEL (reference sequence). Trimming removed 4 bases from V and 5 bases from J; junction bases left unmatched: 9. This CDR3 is CASSRGSTGGTGELFF. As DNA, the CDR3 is TGTGCCAGCAGCCGGGGGAGTACGGGAGGGACCGGGGAGCTGTTTTTT.

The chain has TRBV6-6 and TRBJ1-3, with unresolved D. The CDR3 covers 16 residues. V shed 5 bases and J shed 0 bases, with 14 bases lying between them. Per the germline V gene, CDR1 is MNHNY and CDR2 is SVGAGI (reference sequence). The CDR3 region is CASSRAGRYSGNTIYF. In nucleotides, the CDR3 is TGTGCCAGCAGTCGAGCTGGGCGCTACTCTGGAAACACCATATATTTT.

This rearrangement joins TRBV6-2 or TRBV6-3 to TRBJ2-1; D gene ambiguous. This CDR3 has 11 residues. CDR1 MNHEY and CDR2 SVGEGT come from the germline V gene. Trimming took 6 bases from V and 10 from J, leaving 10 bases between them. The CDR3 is CASSRGTEQFF. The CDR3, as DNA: TGTGCCAGCAGCCGCGGTACGGAGCAGTTCTTC.

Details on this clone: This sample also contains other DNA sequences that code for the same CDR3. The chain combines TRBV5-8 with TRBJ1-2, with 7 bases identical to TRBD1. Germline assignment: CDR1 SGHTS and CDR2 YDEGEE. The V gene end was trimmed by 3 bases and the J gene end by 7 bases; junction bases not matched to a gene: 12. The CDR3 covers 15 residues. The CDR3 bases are TGTGCCAGCAGCTGGGTGGGGCAGGGGGTAGGTGGCTACACCTTC. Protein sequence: CASSWVGQGVGGYTF.

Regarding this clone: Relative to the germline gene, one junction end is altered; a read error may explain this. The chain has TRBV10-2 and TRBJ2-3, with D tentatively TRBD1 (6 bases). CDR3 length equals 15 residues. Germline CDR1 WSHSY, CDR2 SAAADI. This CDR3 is CASSDAGASRDTQYF. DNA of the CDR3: TGCGCCAGCAGTGACGCAGGGGCTAGCAGAGATACGCAGTATTTT.

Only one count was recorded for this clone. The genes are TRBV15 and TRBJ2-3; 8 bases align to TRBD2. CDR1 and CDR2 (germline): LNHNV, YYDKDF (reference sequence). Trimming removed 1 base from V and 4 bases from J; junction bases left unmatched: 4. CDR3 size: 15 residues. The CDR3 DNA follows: TGTGCCACCAGCAGAGGTTGGACTAGCTCAGATACGCAGTATTTT. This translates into CATSRGWTSSDTQYF.

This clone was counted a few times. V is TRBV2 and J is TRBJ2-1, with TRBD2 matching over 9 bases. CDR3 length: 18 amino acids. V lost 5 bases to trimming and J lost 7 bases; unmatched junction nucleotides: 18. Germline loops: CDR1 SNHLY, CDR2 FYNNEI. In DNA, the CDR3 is TGTGCCAGCAGTTTAAGCGGGGGGCGTATCTTGACAGTAAATGAGCAGTTCTTC. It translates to CASSLSGGRILTVNEQFF.

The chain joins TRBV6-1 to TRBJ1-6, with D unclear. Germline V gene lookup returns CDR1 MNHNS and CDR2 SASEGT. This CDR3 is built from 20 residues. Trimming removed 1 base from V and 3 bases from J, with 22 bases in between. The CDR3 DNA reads TGTGCCAGCAGTGAAGGTAGGCCCGTTAGGGTGGCCCTCTATAATTCACCCCTCCACTTT. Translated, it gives CASSEGRPVRVALYNSPLHF.

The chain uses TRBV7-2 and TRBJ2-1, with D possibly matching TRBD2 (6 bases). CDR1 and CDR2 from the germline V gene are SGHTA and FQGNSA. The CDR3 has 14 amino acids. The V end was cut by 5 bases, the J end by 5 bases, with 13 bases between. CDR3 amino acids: CASSPTRENNEQFF. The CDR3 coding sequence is TGTGCCAGCAGCCCAACCCGGGAGAACAATGAGCAGTTCTTC.

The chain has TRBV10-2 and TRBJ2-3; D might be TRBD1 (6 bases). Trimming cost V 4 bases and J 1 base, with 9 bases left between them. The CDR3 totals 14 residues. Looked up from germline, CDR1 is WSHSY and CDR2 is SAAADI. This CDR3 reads CASSGQVGTDTQYF. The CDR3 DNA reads TGCGCCAGCAGTGGACAGGTGGGCACAGATACGCAGTATTTT.

The CDR3 coding sequence is TGTGCCAGCAGATGGACTAGCGGGAGTTCCTACAATGAGCAGTTCTTC. Amino acids: CASRWTSGSSYNEQFF. The chain couples TRBV25-1 to TRBJ2-1; 13 bases map to TRBD2. Germline loops: CDR1 MGHDK, CDR2 SYGVNS. V was pared by 6 bases and J by 1 base, with 3 bases of the junction left unmatched. The CDR3 extends over 16 amino acids.

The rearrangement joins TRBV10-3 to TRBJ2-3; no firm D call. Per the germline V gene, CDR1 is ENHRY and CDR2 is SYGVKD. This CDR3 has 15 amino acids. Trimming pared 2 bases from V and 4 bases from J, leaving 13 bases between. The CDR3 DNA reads TGTGCCATCAGTGAGAGACCCCCCCAGGCAGATACGCAGTATTTT. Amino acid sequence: CAISERPPQADTQYF.

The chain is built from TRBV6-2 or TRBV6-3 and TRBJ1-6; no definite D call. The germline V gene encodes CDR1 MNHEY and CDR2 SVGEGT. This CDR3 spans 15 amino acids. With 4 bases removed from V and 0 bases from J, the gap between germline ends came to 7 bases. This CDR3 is CASSFWSSYNSPLHF. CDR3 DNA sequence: TGTGCCAGCAGTTTCTGGAGCTCCTATAATTCACCCCTCCACTTT.

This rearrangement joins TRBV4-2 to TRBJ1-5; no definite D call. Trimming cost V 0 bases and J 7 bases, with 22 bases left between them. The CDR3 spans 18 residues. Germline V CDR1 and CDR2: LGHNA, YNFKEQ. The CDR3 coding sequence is TGTGCCAGCAGCCAAGAACCCATGACGGATCCTTCGGGACAGCCCCAGCATTTT. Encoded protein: CASSQEPMTDPSGQPQHF.

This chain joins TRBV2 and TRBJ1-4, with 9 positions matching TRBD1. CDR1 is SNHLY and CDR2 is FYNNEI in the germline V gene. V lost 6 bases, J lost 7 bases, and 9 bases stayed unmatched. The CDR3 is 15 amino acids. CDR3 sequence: CASRFSQGAGEKLFF. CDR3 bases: TGTGCCAGCAGGTTTTCACAGGGGGCAGGTGAAAAACTGTTTTTT.

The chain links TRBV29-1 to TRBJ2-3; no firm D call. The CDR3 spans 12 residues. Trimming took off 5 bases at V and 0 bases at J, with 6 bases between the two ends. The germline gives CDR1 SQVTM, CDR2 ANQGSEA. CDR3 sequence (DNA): TGCAGCGTTTATAAGAGCACAGATACGCAGTATTTT. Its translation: CSVYKSTDTQYF.

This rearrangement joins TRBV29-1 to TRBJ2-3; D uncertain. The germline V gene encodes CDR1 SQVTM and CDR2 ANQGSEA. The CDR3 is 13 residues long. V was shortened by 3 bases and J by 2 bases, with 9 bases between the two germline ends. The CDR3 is CSVEESTTDTQYF. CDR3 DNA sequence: TGCAGCGTTGAGGAGTCAACCACAGATACGCAGTATTTT.

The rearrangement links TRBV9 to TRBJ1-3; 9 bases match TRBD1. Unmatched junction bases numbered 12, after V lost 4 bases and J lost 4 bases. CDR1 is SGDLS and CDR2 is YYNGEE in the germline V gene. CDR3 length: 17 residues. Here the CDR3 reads CASSPLPGQGAGNTIYF. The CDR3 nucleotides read TGTGCCAGCAGCCCACTCCCGGGACAGGGAGCAGGAAACACCATATATTTT.

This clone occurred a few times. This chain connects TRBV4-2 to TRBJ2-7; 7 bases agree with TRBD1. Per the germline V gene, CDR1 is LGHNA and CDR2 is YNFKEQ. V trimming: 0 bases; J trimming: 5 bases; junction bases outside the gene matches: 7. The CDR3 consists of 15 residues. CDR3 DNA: TGTGCCAGCAGCCAAGAAAGACAGGGTTGGAACGAGCAGTACTTC. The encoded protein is CASSQERQGWNEQYF.

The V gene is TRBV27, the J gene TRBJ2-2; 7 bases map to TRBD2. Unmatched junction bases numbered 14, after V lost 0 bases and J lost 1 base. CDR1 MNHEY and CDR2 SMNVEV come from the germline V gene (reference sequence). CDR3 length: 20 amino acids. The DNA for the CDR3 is TGTGCCAGCAGTTTATCGTTCGAGATAAGAGCGGGATTGAACACCGGGGAGCTGTTTTTT. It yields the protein CASSLSFEIRAGLNTGELFF.

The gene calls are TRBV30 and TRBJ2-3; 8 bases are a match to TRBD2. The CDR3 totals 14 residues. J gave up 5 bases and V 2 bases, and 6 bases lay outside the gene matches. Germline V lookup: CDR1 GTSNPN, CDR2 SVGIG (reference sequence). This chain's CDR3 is CAWSHGGEGDTQYF. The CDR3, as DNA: TGTGCCTGGAGTCACGGGGGGGAGGGAGATACGCAGTATTTT.

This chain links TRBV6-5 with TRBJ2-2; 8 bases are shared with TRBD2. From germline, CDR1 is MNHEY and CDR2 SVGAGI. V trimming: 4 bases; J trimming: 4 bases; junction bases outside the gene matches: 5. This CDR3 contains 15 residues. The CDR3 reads CASSFSGKVTGELFF. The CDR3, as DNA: TGTGCCAGCAGTTTTAGCGGGAAGGTCACCGGGGAGCTGTTTTTT.

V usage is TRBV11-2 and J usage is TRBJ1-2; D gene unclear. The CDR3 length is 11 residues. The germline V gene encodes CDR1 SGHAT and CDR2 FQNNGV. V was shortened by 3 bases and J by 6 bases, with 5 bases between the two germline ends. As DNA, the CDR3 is TGTGCCAGCAGCTTTCGAGATGGCTACACCTTC. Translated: CASSFRDGYTF. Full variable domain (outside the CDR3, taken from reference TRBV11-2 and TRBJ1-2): EAGVAQSPRYKIIEKRQSVAFWCNPISGHATLYWYQQILGQGPKLLIQFQNNGVVDDSQLPKDRFSAERLKGVDSTLKIQPAKLEDSAVYLCASSFRDGYTFGSGTRLTVV.

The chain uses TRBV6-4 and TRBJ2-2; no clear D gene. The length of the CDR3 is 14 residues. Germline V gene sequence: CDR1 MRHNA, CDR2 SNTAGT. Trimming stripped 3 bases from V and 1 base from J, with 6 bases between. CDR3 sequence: CASSDGQNTGELFF. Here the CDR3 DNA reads TGTGCCAGCAGTGATGGGCAGAACACCGGGGAGCTGTTTTTT.

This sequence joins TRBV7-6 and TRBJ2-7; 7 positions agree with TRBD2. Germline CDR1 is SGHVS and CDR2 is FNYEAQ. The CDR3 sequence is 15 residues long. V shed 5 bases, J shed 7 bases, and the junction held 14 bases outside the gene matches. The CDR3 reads CASSTDPSGSREQYF. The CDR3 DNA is TGTGCCAGCAGCACCGACCCTAGCGGTTCAAGGGAGCAGTACTTC.